The 2 T cell receptor beta chains reported below all come from one sample, sequenced in a study of STAT5B mutations in CD4+ large granular lymphocyte leukemia. Assay used: immunoSEQ multiplex PCR; TCRdb lists only in-frame clones, some missing. This sample has 30,000 to 40,000 clones, with about 80% found just once. The sample taken for sequencing was CD4+ T cells from blood buffy coats. These receptors were obtained from a human donor in good health.

This clone appeared once. The CDR3 protein is CASRSLTDTQYF. The CDR3 bases are TGTGCCAGCAGAAGCCTCACAGATACGCAGTATTTT. The chain has TRBV2 and TRBJ2-3; D is unresolved. Deletions cut 6 bases from V and 2 bases from J, with 6 bases between. Germline CDR1 reads SNHLY; CDR2 reads FYNNEI. The CDR3 runs to 12 residues.

The gene calls are TRBV13 and TRBJ2-5; the match to TRBD2 covers 10 bases. The V gene's germline CDR1 is PRHDT and CDR2 FYEKMQ (reference sequence). This CDR3 region has 15 residues. Trimming took 6 bases from V and 1 from J; bases not matched to a gene: 5. DNA for the CDR3: TGTGCCAGCAGAGGAGCGGGGGGGTTCCAAGAGACCCAGTACTTC. Translated: CASRGAGGFQETQYF.